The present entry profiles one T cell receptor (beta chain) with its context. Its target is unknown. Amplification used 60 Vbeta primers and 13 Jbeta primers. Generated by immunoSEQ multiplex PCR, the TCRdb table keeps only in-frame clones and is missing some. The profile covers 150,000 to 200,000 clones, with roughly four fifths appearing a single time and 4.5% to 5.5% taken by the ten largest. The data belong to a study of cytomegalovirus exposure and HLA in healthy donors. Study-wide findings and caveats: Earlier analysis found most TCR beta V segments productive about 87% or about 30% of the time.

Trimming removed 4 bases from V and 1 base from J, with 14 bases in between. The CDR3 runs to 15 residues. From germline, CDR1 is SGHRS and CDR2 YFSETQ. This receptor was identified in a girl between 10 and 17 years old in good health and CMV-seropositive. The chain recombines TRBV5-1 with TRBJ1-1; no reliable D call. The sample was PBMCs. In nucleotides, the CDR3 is TGCGCCAGCAGCCGCCGAACAAGTACGAACACTGAAGCTTTCTTT. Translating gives CASSRRTSTNTEAFF.